This TCR beta chain was identified during a study of control samples from healthy donors and cancer patients. This table comes from immunoSEQ multiplex PCR, and its TCRdb copy is limited to in-frame clones, with some not included. The repertoire holds approximately 150,000 clones, with roughly nine tenths as singletons. CDR1 MNHEY and CDR2 SVGAGI come from the germline V gene. The CDR3 totals 13 residues. The V gene lost 4 bases and the J gene lost 5 bases, with 11 bases spanning the gap. Input material: blood. This sequence joins TRBV6-5 and TRBJ1-2; TRBD1 might be the D (6 bases). The receptor was derived from a woman aged 25 to 45 in good health. CDR3 sequence reads: CASSSTGRYGYTF. The CDR3 DNA reads TGTGCCAGCAGTTCAACAGGGAGGTATGGCTACACCTTC.